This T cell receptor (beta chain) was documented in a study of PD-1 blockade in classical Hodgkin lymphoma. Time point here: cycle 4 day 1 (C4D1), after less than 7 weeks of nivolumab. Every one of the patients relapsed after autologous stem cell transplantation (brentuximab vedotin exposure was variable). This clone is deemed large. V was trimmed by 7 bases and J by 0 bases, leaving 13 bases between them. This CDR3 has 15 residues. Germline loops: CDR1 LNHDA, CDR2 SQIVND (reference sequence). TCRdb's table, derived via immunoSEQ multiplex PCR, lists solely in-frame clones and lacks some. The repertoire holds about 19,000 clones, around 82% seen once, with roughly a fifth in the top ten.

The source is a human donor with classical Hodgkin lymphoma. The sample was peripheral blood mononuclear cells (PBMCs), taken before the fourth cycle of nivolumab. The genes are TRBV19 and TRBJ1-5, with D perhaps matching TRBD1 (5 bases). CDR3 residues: CASIPHRFSNQPQHF. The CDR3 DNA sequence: TGTGCCAGTATCCCCCACAGGTTTAGCAATCAGCCCCAGCATTTT.